Each of the 26 T cell receptor beta chains below was sequenced from the same sample in a study of shared clonotypes between healthy human individuals. CD45RO-negative, CCR7-positively selected cells formed the naive CD8 fraction, excluding terminally differentiated effector memory CD45RA+ cells. Clones were sequenced by immunoSEQ multiplex PCR, and TCRdb holds only the in-frame ones, with some missing. Seen here are about 820,000 clones, around 92% observed once, and the top ten hold 24%. Sequencing input: naive CD8+ T cells sorted from blood. The receptor set was obtained from a man aged 25-45 years in good health.

V is TRBV9 and J is TRBJ2-1; D perhaps matches TRBD2 (6 bases). This CDR3 comprises 16 residues. Germline CDR1 is SGDLS and CDR2 is YYNGEE. Deletions cut 0 bases from V and 4 bases from J, with 14 bases between. The CDR3 region is CASSVDGGISYNEQFF. In DNA, the CDR3 is TGTGCCAGCAGCGTAGACGGGGGTATCTCTTACAATGAGCAGTTCTTC.

J is TRBJ1-2 and V is TRBV7-9; D uncertain. The V end was cut by 1 base, the J end by 3 bases, with 9 bases between. The CDR3 totals 14 residues. CDR1 is SEHNR, CDR2 FQNEAQ, per germline (reference sequence). The CDR3 loop reads CASSLEARDYGYTF. The DNA of the CDR3 is TGTGCCAGCAGCTTAGAGGCCCGCGACTATGGCTACACCTTC.

The chain links TRBV27 to TRBJ2-1, with 8 bases fitting TRBD1. Trimming at V came to 5 bases and at J to 6 bases, leaving 9 bases not matched to a gene. CDR1 and CDR2 from the germline V gene are MNHEY and SMNVEV (reference sequence). The CDR3 is made up of 15 amino acids. CDR3 sequence reads: CASSPERQGINEQFF. DNA for the CDR3: TGTGCCAGCAGTCCCGAGAGACAGGGGATCAATGAGCAGTTCTTC.

This chain links TRBV5-4 with TRBJ2-3, with D possibly matching TRBD2 (5 bases). CDR3 length equals 15 residues. Germline CDR1 reads SGHNT; CDR2 reads YYREEE (reference sequence). Trimming stripped 1 base from V and 1 base from J, with 10 bases between. The CDR3 reads CASSLQLEGTDTQYF. Here the CDR3 DNA reads TGTGCCAGCAGCTTGCAACTAGAGGGCACAGATACGCAGTATTTT. The full variable domain, rest sourced from reference TRBV5-4 and TRBJ2-3, is ETGVTQSPTHLIKTRGQQVTLRCSSQSGHNTVSWYQQALGQGPQFIFQYYREEENGRGNFPPRFSGLQFPNYSSELNVNALELDDSALYLCASSLQLEGTDTQYFGPGTRLTVL.

The rearrangement uses TRBV5-6 and TRBJ2-4; 9 bases are shared with TRBD2. V gave up 5 bases and J gave up 6 bases; unmatched junction bases: 6. The CDR3 consists of 14 residues. Germline V gene lookup returns CDR1 SGHDT and CDR2 YYEEEE. CDR3 sequence: CASSSGLARNIQYF. CDR3 nucleotide sequence: TGTGCCAGCAGTAGTGGACTAGCGAGAAACATTCAGTACTTC.

This clone appeared a single time. J is TRBJ2-3 and V is TRBV7-8; 11 nucleotides match TRBD2. Germline lookup yields CDR1 SGHVS and CDR2 FQNEAQ. V dropped 5 bases and J dropped 2; count of bases not matched to a gene: 9. This CDR3 is built from 17 residues. As DNA, the CDR3 is TGTGCCAGCAGCGTAGTGGTACTAGCGGGAGTCACAGATACGCAGTATTTT. This codes for CASSVVVLAGVTDTQYF.

The chain carries TRBV5-4 and TRBJ2-1; D not resolved. This CDR3 contains 14 residues. Trimming removed 6 bases from V and 6 bases from J, with 16 bases in between. Germline assignment: CDR1 SGHNT and CDR2 YYREEE (reference sequence). The CDR3 sequence: CASNHDPLGNEQFF. The CDR3 bases are TGTGCCAGCAACCATGACCCCCTCGGCAATGAGCAGTTCTTC. Using reference TRBV5-4 and TRBJ2-1 for the parts outside the CDR3, the full variable domain is ETGVTQSPTHLIKTRGQQVTLRCSSQSGHNTVSWYQQALGQGPQFIFQYYREEENGRGNFPPRFSGLQFPNYSSELNVNALELDDSALYLCASNHDPLGNEQFFGPGTRLTVL.

The chain is built from TRBV11-3 and TRBJ2-7, with TRBD1 as a possible D gene (5 bases). V was pared by 5 bases and J by 3 bases, with 11 bases between. The CDR3 consists of 13 residues. Germline V CDR1 and CDR2: SGHNT, YENEEA. The chain's CDR3 is CASSGAEDYEQYF. DNA for the CDR3: TGTGCCAGCAGCGGGGCAGAGGACTACGAGCAGTACTTC.

The table lists this clone with a count of one. The chain employs TRBV5-1 and TRBJ2-1; 13 bases are shared with TRBD2. CDR1 and CDR2 (germline): SGHRS, YFSETQ. The CDR3 runs to 16 residues. With 0 bases clipped from V and 4 bases from J, the junction kept 1 base outside the gene matches. DNA for the CDR3: TGCGCCAGCAGCTTGGGACTAGCGGGAGGTTACAATGAGCAGTTCTTC. Translated, it gives CASSLGLAGGYNEQFF.

This clone was detected only once. The rearrangement links TRBV9 to TRBJ2-7, with D perhaps matching TRBD2 (5 bases). V was trimmed by 3 bases and J by 5 bases, leaving 12 bases between them. The CDR3 consists of 13 residues. Germline CDR1 SGDLS, CDR2 YYNGEE. The DNA for the CDR3 is TGTGCCAGCAGCGGAAAAGGACTCAACGAGCAGTACTTC. As protein: CASSGKGLNEQYF.

This chain connects TRBV27 to TRBJ2-1; 12 nucleotides align to TRBD2. The CDR3 spans 17 residues. The V gene's germline CDR1 is MNHEY and CDR2 SMNVEV (reference sequence). Trimming removed 5 bases from V and 0 bases from J; junction bases left unmatched: 5. CDR3 bases: TGTGCCAGCAGTGGACTAGCGGGAACGATCTCCTACAATGAGCAGTTCTTC. This sequence encodes CASSGLAGTISYNEQFF.

This clone has just one count. This chain links TRBV5-8 with TRBJ2-3; TRBD2 aligns across 7 bases. The CDR3 has 15 residues. The J segment lost 4 bases and the V segment lost 3 bases, leaving 8 bases of the junction unmatched. The germline V gene has CDR1 SGHTS and CDR2 YDEGEE. The CDR3 nucleotides are TGTGCCAGCAGCTCGGGGAGGGAATGGGCAGATACGCAGTATTTT. It codes for CASSSGREWADTQYF.

This chain uses TRBV15 with TRBJ2-3, with TRBD2 matching 15 bases. Germline lookup yields CDR1 LNHNV and CDR2 YYDKDF (reference sequence). The CDR3 runs to 18 residues. With 1 base clipped from V and 6 bases from J, the junction kept 8 bases outside the gene matches. CDR3 amino acids: CATSRARGLAGGWDTQYF. Here the CDR3 DNA reads TGTGCCACCAGCAGAGCCCGCGGACTAGCGGGAGGGTGGGATACGCAGTATTTT. The variable domain in full, completed from reference TRBV15 and TRBJ2-3, reads DAMVIQNPRYQVTQFGKPVTLSCSQTLNHNVMYWYQQKSSQAPKLLFHYYDKDFNNEADTPDNFQSRRPNTSFCFLDIRSPGLGDTAMYLCATSRARGLAGGWDTQYFGPGTRLTVL.

The rearrangement joins TRBV7-9 to TRBJ1-4; weak D call: TRBD1 (5 bases). Per the germline V gene, CDR1 is SEHNR and CDR2 is FQNEAQ (reference sequence). The V gene lost 6 bases and the J gene lost 6 bases, with 8 bases spanning the gap. The CDR3 spans 12 residues. CDR3 nucleotide sequence: TGTGCCAGCAGGCCCAGGGATGAAAAACTGTTTTTT. It specifies CASRPRDEKLFF.

J is TRBJ2-7 and V is TRBV6-5; tentative D call: TRBD2 (5 bases). The germline CDR1 and CDR2 sequences are MNHEY and SVGAGI. Deletions cut 2 bases from V and 2 bases from J, with 10 bases between. This CDR3 is 14 amino acids long. The CDR3 sequence is CASSYQREAYEQYF. The DNA for the CDR3 is TGTGCCAGCAGTTACCAGAGGGAAGCCTACGAGCAGTACTTC.

The chain carries TRBV6-5 and TRBJ1-1, with D unclear. The CDR3 is made up of 13 amino acids. Germline loops: CDR1 MNHEY, CDR2 SVGAGI. The V end lost 2 bases, the J end lost 5 bases, and 9 bases lay between the germline ends. The CDR3 nucleotides read TGTGCCAGCAGTTACAGCGTCCGAACTGAAGCTTTCTTT. Its protein is CASSYSVRTEAFF.

The chain combines TRBV15 with TRBJ2-2, with D possibly TRBD2 on 6 matching bases. Trimming took off 9 bases at V and 4 bases at J, with 21 bases between the two ends. The CDR3 spans 16 residues. Germline CDR1 reads LNHNV; CDR2 reads YYDKDF (reference sequence). CDR3 nucleotide sequence: TGTGCCACTCTACAGACGCGGGGACCCACCACCGGGGAGCTGTTTTTT. This translates into CATLQTRGPTTGELFF. The full variable domain, with the rest looked up from reference TRBV15 and TRBJ2-2, is DAMVIQNPRYQVTQFGKPVTLSCSQTLNHNVMYWYQQKSSQAPKLLFHYYDKDFNNEADTPDNFQSRRPNTSFCFLDIRSPGLGDTAMYLCATLQTRGPTTGELFFGEGSRLTVL.

V gene TRBV29-1 combines with J gene TRBJ2-7; D is possibly TRBD1 (6 bases). Per germline, CDR1 SQVTM and CDR2 ANQGSEA. The CDR3 is made up of 13 amino acids. V lost 6 bases and J 0 bases, leaving 12 bases between the germline ends. The CDR3 sequence is CSVRQVDSYEQYF. As DNA, the CDR3 is TGCAGCGTCCGACAGGTTGACTCCTACGAGCAGTACTTC.

This clone was seen just once. This chain links TRBV7-2 with TRBJ2-3; D call uncertain. CDR3 length: 16 amino acids. Per the germline V gene, CDR1 is SGHTA and CDR2 is FQGNSA. V was shortened by 5 bases and J by 4 bases, with 19 bases between the two germline ends. CDR3 sequence reads: CASSPRFGLRPDTQYF. CDR3 DNA sequence: TGTGCCAGCAGCCCACGCTTCGGCCTCAGGCCAGATACGCAGTATTTT.

In regard to this clone: Other DNA sequences of this sample code for an identical CDR3. This sequence joins TRBV7-9 and TRBJ2-3; 11 bases line up with TRBD2. The V segment lost 4 bases and the J segment 6 bases; nucleotides outside the gene matches: 6. This CDR3 region has 15 residues. Germline CDR1 reads SEHNR; CDR2 reads FQNEAQ (reference sequence). CDR3 in DNA: TGTGCCAGCAGCTCCCGGACTAGCGGGCGGGATACGCAGTATTTT. Its translation is CASSSRTSGRDTQYF.

J is TRBJ2-3 and V is TRBV7-9; D perhaps matches TRBD1 (6 bases). The CDR3 consists of 17 residues. V was trimmed by 1 base and J by 0 bases, leaving 14 bases between them. Germline lookup yields CDR1 SEHNR and CDR2 FQNEAQ (reference sequence). CDR3 amino acids: CASSLVGQGPSTDTQYF. In nucleotides, the CDR3 is TGTGCCAGCAGCTTAGTGGGTCAGGGGCCCAGCACAGATACGCAGTATTTT.

This chain connects TRBV29-1 to TRBJ2-1; 9 bases match TRBD2. CDR3 length: 13 amino acids. From germline, CDR1 is SQVTM and CDR2 ANQGSEA. Germline trimming cut 8 bases from V and 6 bases from J; bases unmatched to any gene: 8. The CDR3: CSSGGGRANEQFF. The CDR3 DNA is TGCAGCTCTGGGGGCGGGAGGGCCAATGAGCAGTTCTTC.

This clone was recorded only once. The rearrangement joins TRBV6-5 to TRBJ2-7; D gene ambiguous. V was trimmed by 6 bases and J by 1 base, leaving 13 bases between them. Germline lookup yields CDR1 MNHEY and CDR2 SVGAGI. This CDR3 region has 14 residues. The CDR3 loop is CASSPQALSYEQYF. The CDR3 DNA is TGTGCCAGCAGCCCGCAGGCGTTATCCTACGAGCAGTACTTC.

This clone was detected only a few times. The J gene is TRBJ1-5, the V gene TRBV7-3; possibly TRBD1 for D (6 bases). Between the trimmed V and J ends, which lost 3 bases and 2 bases, there was a span of 11 bases. The CDR3 runs to 15 residues. CDR1 and CDR2 from the germline V gene are SGHTA and FQGTGA. The CDR3 nucleotides are TGTGCCAGCAGCTTGGCAGGGGCTGGCAATCAGCCCCAGCATTTT. Translating gives CASSLAGAGNQPQHF.

The chain uses TRBV13 and TRBJ2-1, with TRBD1 as a possible D gene (5 bases). There are 13 residues in the CDR3. Germline lookup yields CDR1 PRHDT and CDR2 FYEKMQ (reference sequence). V lost 5 bases, J lost 4 bases, and 9 bases lay in between. CDR3: CASSPQGYNEQFF. CDR3 DNA: TGTGCCAGCAGCCCTCAGGGTTACAATGAGCAGTTCTTC.

Regarding this clone: Other DNA variants within this sample encode the same CDR3. This chain uses TRBV27 with TRBJ2-1; possibly TRBD1 for D (6 bases). Per the germline V gene, CDR1 is MNHEY and CDR2 is SMNVEV (reference sequence). The length of the CDR3 is 13 residues. Deletions cut 8 bases from V and 2 bases from J, with 10 bases between. CDR3 sequence reads: CASGQGTYNEQFF. CDR3 sequence (DNA): TGTGCCAGCGGGCAGGGGACCTACAATGAGCAGTTCTTC.